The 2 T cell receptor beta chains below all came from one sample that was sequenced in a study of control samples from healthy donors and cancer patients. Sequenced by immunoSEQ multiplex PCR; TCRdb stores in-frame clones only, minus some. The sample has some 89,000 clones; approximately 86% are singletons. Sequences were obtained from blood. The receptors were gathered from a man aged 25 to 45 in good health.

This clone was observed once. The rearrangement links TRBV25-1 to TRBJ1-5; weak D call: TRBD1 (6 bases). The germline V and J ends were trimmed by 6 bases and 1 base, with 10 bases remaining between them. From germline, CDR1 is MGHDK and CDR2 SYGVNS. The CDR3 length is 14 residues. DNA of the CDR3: TGTGCCAGCAGCCGGGGGGCCAGCAATCAGCCCCAGCATTTT. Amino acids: CASSRGASNQPQHF.

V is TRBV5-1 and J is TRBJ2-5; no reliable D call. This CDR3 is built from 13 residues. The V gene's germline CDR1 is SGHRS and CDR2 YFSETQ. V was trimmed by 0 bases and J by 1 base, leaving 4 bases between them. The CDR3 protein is CASSLGAQETQYF. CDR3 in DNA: TGCGCCAGCAGCTTGGGGGCCCAAGAGACCCAGTACTTC. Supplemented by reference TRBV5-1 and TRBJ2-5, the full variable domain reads KAGVTQTPRYLIKTRGQQVTLSCSPISGHRSVSWYQQTPGQGLQFLFEYFSETQRNKGNFPGRFSGRQFSNSRSEMNVSTLELGDSALYLCASSLGAQETQYFGPGTRLLVL.